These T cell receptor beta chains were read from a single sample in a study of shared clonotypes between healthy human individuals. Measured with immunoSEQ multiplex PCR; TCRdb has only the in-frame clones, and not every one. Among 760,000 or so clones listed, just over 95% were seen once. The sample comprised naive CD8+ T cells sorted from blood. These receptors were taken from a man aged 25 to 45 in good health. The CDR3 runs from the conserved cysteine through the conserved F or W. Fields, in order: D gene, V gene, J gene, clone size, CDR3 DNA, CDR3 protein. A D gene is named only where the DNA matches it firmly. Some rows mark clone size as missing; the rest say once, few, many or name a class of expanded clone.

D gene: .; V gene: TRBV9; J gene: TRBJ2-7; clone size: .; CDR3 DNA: TGTGCCAGCAGCCAGGGTAACGAGCAGTACTTC; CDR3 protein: CASSQGNEQYF
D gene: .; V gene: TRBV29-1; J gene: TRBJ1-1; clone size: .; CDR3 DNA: TGCAGCGTCGAACTGGGGGCCCCTGAAGCTTTCTTT; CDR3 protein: CSVELGAPEAFF
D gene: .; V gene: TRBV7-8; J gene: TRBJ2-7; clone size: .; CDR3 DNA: TGTGCCAGCAGCTTAGCTTTCCCCGAGTACGAGCAGTACTTC; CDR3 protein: CASSLAFPEYEQYF
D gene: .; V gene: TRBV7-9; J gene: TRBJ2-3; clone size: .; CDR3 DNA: TGTGCCAGCAGCCACTCGACTGGCACCGGTTCGCAGTATTTT; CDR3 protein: CASSHSTGTGSQYF
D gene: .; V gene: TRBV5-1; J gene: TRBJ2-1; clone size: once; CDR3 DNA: TGCGCCAGCAGCCTCTACAACACCTACAATGAGCAGTTCTTC; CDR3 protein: CASSLYNTYNEQFF
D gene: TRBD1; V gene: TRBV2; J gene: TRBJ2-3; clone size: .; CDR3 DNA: TGTGCCAGCAGCAGCCCCTCGGACAGGGACACAGATACGCAGTATTTT; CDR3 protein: CASSSPSDRDTDTQYF
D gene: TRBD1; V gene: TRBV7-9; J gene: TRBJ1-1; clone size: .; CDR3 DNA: TGTGCCAGCAGCTTAGTCGGGACAGCGATGAACACTGAAGCTTTCTTT; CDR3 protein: CASSLVGTAMNTEAFF
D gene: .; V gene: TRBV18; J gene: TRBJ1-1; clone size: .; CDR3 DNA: TGTGCCAGCTCACCAGTAACTGACACTGAAGCTTTCTTT; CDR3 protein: CASSPVTDTEAFF
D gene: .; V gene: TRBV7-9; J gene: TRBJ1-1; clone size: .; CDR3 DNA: TGTGCCAGCGGACCTCCCGACAGGTTGAACACTGAAGCTTTCTTT; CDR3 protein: CASGPPDRLNTEAFF
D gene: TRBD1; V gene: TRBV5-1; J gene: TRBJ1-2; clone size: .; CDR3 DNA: TGCGCCAGCAGCCACGGGACAGGGGGTTTGGATGGCTACACCTTC; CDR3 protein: CASSHGTGGLDGYTF
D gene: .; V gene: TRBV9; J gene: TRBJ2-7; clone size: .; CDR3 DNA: TGTGCCAGCAGCCCCCGCGGGGGCGGCTACGAGCAGTACTTC; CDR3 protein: CASSPRGGGYEQYF
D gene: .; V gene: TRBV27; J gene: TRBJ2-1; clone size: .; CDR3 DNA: TGTGCCAGCAGTTTTGGGCTAGTTAGCTACAATGAGCAGTTCTTC; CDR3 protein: CASSFGLVSYNEQFF
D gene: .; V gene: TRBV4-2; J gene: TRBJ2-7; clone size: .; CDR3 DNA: TGTGCCAGCAGCCAGGGACGGGGATCCTACGAGCAGTACTTC; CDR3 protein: CASSQGRGSYEQYF
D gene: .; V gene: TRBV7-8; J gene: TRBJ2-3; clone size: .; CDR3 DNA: TGTGCCAGCAGCCGCCTGTTTGGGGAGACAGATACGCAGTATTTT; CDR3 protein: CASSRLFGETDTQYF
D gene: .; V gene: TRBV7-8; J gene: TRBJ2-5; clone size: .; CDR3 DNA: TGTGCCAGCAGTTTCGGCTCGCCGGAGACCCAGTACTTC; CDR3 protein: CASSFGSPETQYF
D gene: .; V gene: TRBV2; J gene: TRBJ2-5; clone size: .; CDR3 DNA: TGTGCCAGCCTACAGGGCCAAGAGACCCAGTACTTC; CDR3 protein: CASLQGQETQYF
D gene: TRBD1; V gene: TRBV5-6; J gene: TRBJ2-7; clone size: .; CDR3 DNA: TGTGCCAGCAGCTGGACCGGGACAGTAGCCGAGCAGTACTTC; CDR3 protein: CASSWTGTVAEQYF
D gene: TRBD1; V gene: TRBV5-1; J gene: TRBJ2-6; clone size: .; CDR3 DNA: TGCGCCAGCAGCGGTCAGGGGGAGAACGTCCTGACTTTC; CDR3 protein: CASSGQGENVLTF
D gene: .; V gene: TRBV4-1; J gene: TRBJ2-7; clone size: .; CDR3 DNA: TGCGCCAGCAGCCGACACGGAACCACTCCATCCCTTTCCTACGAGCAGTACTTC; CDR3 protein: CASSRHGTTPSLSYEQYF
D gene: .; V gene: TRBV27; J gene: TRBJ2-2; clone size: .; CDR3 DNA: TGTGCCAGCAGTTTCTACGGAGTTAACACCGGGGAGCTGTTTTTT; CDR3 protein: CASSFYGVNTGELFF
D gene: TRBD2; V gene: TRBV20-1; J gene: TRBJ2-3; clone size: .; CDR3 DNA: TGCAGTGGTAGCGGGGATTACACGCAGTATTTT; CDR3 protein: CSGSGDYTQYF
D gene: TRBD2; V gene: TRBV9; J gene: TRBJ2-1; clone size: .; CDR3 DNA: TGTGCCAGCAGGCGGGAAGCGGGAGGGTTTAATAGCTACAATGAGCAGTTCTTC; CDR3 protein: CASRREAGGFNSYNEQFF
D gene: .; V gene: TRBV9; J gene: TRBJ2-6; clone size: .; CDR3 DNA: TGTGCCAGCCTTAGCCGAACCTCTGGGGCCAACGTCCTGACTTTC; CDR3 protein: CASLSRTSGANVLTF
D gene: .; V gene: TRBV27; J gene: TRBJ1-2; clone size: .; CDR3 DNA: TGTGCCAGCAGTTTAAATCAGGGCTGGGATGGCTACACCTTC; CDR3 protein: CASSLNQGWDGYTF
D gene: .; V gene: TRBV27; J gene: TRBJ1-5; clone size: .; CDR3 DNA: TGTGCCAGCAGTTTAAGTCCAGGGCCTAAGGAGCCCCAGCATTTT; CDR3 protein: CASSLSPGPKEPQHF
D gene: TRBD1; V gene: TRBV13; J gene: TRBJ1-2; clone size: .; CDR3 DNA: TGTGCCAGCAGTCCAGGGGGGCTAGCTAACTATGGCTACACCTTC; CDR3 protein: CASSPGGLANYGYTF